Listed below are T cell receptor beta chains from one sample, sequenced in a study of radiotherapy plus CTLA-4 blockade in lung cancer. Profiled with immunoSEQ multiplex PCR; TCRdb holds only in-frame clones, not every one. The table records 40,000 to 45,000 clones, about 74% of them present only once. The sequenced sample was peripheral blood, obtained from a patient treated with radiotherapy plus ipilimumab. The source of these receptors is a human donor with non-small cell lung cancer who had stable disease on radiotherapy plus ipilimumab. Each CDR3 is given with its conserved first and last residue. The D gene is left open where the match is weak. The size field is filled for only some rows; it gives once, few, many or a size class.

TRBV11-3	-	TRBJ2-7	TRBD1	CASSFSGTGIQLYEQYF	TGTGCCAGCAGCTTTTCCGGGACAGGGATACAGCTCTACGAGCAGTACTTC
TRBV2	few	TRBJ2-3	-	CASSRRRQVGGSSTDTQYF	TGTGCCAGCAGCCGAAGGAGGCAGGTGGGGGGTTCTAGCACAGATACGCAGTATTTT
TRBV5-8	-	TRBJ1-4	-	CASSLLTGPNEKLFF	TGTGCCAGCAGCTTGCTCACGGGTCCTAATGAAAAACTGTTTTTT
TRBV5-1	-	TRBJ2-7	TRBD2	CASSRAPSGGSYEQYF	TGCGCCAGCAGCCGGGCCCCTAGCGGGGGCTCCTACGAGCAGTACTTC
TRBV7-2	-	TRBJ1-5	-	CASSHPPRAQHF	TGTGCCAGCAGCCATCCCCCCAGGGCCCAGCATTTT
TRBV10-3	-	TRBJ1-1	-	CAIRTDGDTEAFF	TGTGCCATCAGAACTGACGGGGACACTGAAGCTTTCTTT
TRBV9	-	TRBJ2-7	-	CASSQNPTGIYEQYF	TGTGCCAGCAGCCAAAACCCGACAGGAATCTACGAGCAGTACTTC
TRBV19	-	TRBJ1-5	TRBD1	CASSVTGGNQPQHF	TGTGCCAGTAGTGTTACAGGGGGGAATCAGCCCCAGCATTTT
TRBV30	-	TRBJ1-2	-	CARGYSGTEYGYTF	TGTGCTCGGGGGTACTCCGGGACGGAGTATGGCTACACCTTC
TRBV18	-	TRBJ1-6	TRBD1	CASSPTGGSNSPLHF	TGTGCCAGCTCGCCGACAGGGGGGAGTAATTCACCCCTCCACTTT
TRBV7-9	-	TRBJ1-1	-	CASSSRGRGTEAFF	TGTGCCAGCAGTTCCAGGGGTAGGGGCACTGAAGCTTTCTTT
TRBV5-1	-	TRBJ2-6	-	CASSLLSSGANVLTF	TGCGCCAGCAGCTTGTTATCCTCTGGGGCCAACGTCCTGACTTTC
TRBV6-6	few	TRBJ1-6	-	CASRSNSPLHF	TGTGCCAGCAGGAGCAATTCACCCCTCCACTTT
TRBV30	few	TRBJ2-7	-	CAWKRDTSSYEQYF	TGTGCCTGGAAGAGGGACACGAGCTCCTACGAGCAGTACTTC
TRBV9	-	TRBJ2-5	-	CASSVGSRETQYF	TGTGCCAGCAGCGTAGGGTCCCGGGAGACCCAGTACTTC
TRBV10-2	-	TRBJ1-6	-	CASSEPGRGSYNSPLHF	TGCGCCAGCAGTGAGCCGGGGAGGGGCTCCTATAATTCACCCCTCCACTTT